What follows describes a single T cell receptor beta chain. The antigen is not known. V gave up 1 base and J gave up 5 bases, with 9 bases separating them. Per germline, CDR1 LGHNA and CDR2 YSLEER. This CDR3 region has 15 residues. This sample was taken from a study of cytomegalovirus exposure and HLA in healthy donors. Broader study findings: Rare sequences made up most TCRs, while some public TCRs were found in many donors. Donors belonging to an Asian-associated ancestry cluster reportedly showed fewer N-insertions in productive TCRs than the approximately 700-donor mean, according to what a later analysis found. Previous analysis showed most TCR beta V segments were productive about 87% or about 30% of the time.

Use of 60 Vbeta and 13 Jbeta primers characterized the PCR. Profiling relied on immunoSEQ multiplex PCR, and the TCRdb table lists in-frame clones only, not all of them. The table lists under 200,000 clones, around 86% of them singletons. The chain couples TRBV4-3 to TRBJ2-6, with a possible D match to TRBD2 (5 bases). The receptor was isolated from a middle-aged man in good health and CMV-seropositive. The sequenced sample consisted of PBMCs. The CDR3 region has the DNA TGCGCCAGCAGCCAAGTTGGGGAGCGGGCCAACGTCCTGACTTTC. It translates to CASSQVGERANVLTF.